The clone carrying this TCR beta chain was observed a few times. These data belong to a study of technical replicates of blood from a handful of donors. Assay: immunoSEQ multiplex PCR; the TCRdb copy retains only in-frame clones and omits some. The sample lists 74,000 or so clones; 93% were seen once. With 2 bases clipped from V and 4 bases from J, the junction kept 1 base outside the gene matches. The CDR3 runs 14 residues. CDR1 and CDR2 from the germline V gene are MNHNS and SASEGT. Sequences were obtained from T cells isolated from PBMCs. This clonotype was sampled from a human donor in good health. The chain couples TRBV6-1 to TRBJ1-5; 8 positions agree with TRBD1. CDR3 amino acids: CASSEYRGNQPQHF. The CDR3 coding sequence is TGTGCCAGCAGTGAATACAGGGGGAATCAGCCCCAGCATTTT.